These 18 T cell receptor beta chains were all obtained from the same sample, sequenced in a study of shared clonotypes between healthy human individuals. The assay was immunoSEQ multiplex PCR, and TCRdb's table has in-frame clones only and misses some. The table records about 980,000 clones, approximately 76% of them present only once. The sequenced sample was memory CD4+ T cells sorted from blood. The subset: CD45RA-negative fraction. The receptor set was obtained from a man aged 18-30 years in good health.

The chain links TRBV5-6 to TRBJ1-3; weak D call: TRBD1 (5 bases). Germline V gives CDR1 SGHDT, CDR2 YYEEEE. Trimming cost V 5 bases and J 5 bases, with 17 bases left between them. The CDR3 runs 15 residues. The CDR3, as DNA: TGTGCCAGCAGTCTACCATCAGGGTCTAGAAACACCATATATTTT. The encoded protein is CASSLPSGSRNTIYF.

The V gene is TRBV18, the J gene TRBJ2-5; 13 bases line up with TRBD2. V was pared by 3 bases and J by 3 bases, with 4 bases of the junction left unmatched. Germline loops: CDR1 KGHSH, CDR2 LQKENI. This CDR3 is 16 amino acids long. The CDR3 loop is CASSPGTSGTKETQYF. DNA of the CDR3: TGTGCCAGCTCACCTGGGACTAGCGGGACGAAAGAGACCCAGTACTTC.

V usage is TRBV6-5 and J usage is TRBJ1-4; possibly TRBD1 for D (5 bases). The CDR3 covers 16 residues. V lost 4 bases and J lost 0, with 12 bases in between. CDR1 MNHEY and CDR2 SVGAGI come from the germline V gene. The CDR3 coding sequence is TGTGCCAGCAGTTTACGACAGCCTACAACTAATGAAAAACTGTTTTTT. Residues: CASSLRQPTTNEKLFF.

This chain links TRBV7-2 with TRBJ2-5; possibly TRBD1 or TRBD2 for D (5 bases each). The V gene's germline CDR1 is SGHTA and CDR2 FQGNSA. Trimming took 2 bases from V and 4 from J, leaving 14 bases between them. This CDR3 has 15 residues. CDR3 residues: CASSLFWGGSETQYF. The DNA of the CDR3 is TGTGCCAGCAGCTTATTTTGGGGCGGGTCAGAGACCCAGTACTTC. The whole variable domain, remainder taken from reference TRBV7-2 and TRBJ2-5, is GAGVSQSPSNKVTEKGKDVELRCDPISGHTALYWYRQSLGQGLEFLIYFQGNSAPDKSGLPSDRFSAERTGGSVSTLTIQRTQQEDSAVYLCASSLFWGGSETQYFGPGTRLLVL.

CDR3 in DNA: TGTGCCAGCAGAGGACTAGTTAGCACCGGGGAGCTGTTTTTT. This codes for CASRGLVSTGELFF. The chain is built from TRBV2 and TRBJ2-2; 7 nucleotides line up with TRBD2. Germline V gene lookup returns CDR1 SNHLY and CDR2 FYNNEI. The CDR3 sequence is 14 residues long. Losses at the gene ends were 6 bases for V and 4 bases for J; bases not matched to a gene: 5.

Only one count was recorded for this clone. This CDR3 reads CASTEVLAVNTGELFF. The CDR3 DNA reads as TGTGCCAGCACCGAAGTACTAGCGGTGAACACCGGGGAGCTGTTTTTT. The chain links TRBV6-6 to TRBJ2-2; 8 positions match TRBD2. There are 16 residues in the CDR3. Germline V lookup: CDR1 MNHNY, CDR2 SVGAGI (reference sequence). Losses at the gene ends were 7 bases for V and 1 base for J; bases not matched to a gene: 8.

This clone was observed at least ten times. CDR3 sequence: CASSYGVSSYEQYF. In DNA, the CDR3 is TGTGCCAGCAGCTATGGAGTCAGTTCCTACGAGCAGTACTTC. The chain is built from TRBV5-4 and TRBJ2-7; D gene ambiguous. Looked up from germline, CDR1 is SGHNT and CDR2 is YYREEE (reference sequence). V lost 3 bases and J lost 1, with 11 bases in between. The CDR3 spans 14 residues.

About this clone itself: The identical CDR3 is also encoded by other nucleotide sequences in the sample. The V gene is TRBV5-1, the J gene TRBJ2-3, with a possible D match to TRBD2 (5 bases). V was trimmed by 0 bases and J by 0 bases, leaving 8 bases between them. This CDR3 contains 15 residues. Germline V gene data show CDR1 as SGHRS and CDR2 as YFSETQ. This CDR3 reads CASSLGGASTDTQYF. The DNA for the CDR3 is TGCGCCAGCAGCTTGGGGGGAGCGAGCACAGATACGCAGTATTTT.

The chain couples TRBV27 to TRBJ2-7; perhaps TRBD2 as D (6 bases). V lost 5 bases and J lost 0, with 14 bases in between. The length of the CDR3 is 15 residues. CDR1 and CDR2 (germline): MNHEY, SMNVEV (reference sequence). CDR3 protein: CASSIWGDLSYEQYF. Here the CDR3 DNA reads TGTGCCAGCAGTATTTGGGGGGACCTCTCCTACGAGCAGTACTTC.

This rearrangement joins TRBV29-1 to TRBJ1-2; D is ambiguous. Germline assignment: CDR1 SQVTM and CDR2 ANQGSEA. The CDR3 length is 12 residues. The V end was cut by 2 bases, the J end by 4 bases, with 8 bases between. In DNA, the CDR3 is TGCAGCGTTGAATCGAACGGCTATGGCTACACCTTC. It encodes CSVESNGYGYTF.

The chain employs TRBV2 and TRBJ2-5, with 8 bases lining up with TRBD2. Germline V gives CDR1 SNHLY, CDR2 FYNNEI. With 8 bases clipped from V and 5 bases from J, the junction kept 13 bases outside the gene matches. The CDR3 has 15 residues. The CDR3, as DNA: TGTGCCAGCGGAGTTGCGGGAGGCGGGTGGGAGACCCAGTACTTC. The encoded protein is CASGVAGGGWETQYF.

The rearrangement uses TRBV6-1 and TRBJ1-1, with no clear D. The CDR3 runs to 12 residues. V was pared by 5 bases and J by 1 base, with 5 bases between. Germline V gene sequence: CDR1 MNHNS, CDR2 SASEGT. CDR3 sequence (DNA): TGTGCCAGCAGTTTACAGAACACTGAAGCTTTCTTT. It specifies CASSLQNTEAFF.

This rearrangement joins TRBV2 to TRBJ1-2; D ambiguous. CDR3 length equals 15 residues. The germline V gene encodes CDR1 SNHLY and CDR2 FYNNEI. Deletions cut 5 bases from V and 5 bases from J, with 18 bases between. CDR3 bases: TGTGCCAGCAGTTTCCCCGCAATGTGGGGATATGGCTACACCTTC. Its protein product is CASSFPAMWGYGYTF.

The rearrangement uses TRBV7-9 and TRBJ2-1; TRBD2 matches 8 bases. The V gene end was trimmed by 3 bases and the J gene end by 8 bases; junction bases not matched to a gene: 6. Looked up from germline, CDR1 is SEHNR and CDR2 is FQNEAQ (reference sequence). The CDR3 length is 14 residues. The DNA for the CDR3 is TGTGCCAGCAGCTTTAGCGGGGAACGCTATGAGCAGTTCTTC. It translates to CASSFSGERYEQFF.

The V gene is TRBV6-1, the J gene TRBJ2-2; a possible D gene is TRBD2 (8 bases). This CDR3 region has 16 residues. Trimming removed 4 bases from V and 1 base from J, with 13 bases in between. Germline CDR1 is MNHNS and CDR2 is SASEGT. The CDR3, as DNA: TGTGCCAGCAGTGCGGGAGGGGGCAGGAACACCGGGGAGCTGTTTTTT. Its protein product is CASSAGGGRNTGELFF.

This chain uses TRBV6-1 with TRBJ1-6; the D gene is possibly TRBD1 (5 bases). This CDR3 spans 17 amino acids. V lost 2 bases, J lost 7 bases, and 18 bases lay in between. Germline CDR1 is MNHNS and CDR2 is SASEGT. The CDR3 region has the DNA TGTGCCAGCAGTGAATTTGGGGCCGTCCTAAGCAATTCACCCCTCCACTTT. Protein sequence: CASSEFGAVLSNSPLHF.

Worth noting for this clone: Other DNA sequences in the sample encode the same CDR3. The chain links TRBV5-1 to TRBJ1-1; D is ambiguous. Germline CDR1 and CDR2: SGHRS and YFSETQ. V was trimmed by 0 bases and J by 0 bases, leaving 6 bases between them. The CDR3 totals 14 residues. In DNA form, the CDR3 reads TGCGCCAGCAGCTTGGACGGCTTGAACACTGAAGCTTTCTTT. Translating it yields CASSLDGLNTEAFF.

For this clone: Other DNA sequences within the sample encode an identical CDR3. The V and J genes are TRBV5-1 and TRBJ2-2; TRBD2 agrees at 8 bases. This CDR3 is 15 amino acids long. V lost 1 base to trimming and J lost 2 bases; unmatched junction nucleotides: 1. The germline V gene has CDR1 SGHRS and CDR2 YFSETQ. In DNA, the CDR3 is TGCGCCAGCAGCTTGACTAGCGGAAACACCGGGGAGCTGTTTTTT. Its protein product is CASSLTSGNTGELFF.